This TCR beta chain is from a study of T cell responses to AZD1222 COVID-19 vaccine. V was pared by 3 bases and J by 6 bases, with 2 bases of the junction left unmatched. Germline CDR1 MNHEY, CDR2 SVGAGI. CDR3 length: 12 amino acids. Findings of the study overall: Per reports, nearly half of all spike-specific TCRs target regions that are unmutated in variants. Most donors were white British, females outnumbered males, and clonal diversity was possibly underestimated. Repertoires were collected only later (after the peak T cell response had occurred).

On this clone: What it recognizes is unknown.

The assay was immunoSEQ multiplex PCR, and TCRdb's table has in-frame clones only and misses some. The sample includes some 110,000 clones, 88% of them seen just once. This clonotype was obtained from an adult who received the AZD1222 COVID-19 vaccine. This chain joins TRBV6-5 and TRBJ2-7; 7 positions agree with TRBD1. Specimen: peripheral blood, collected 28 days after the second AZD1222 dose. The CDR3 region has the DNA TGTGCCAGCAGTTATAGGGACAGCGAGCAGTACTTC. This sequence encodes CASSYRDSEQYF.